One sample yielded the 7 T cell receptor beta chains listed below, sequenced in a study of memory CD4+ T cells and cytomegalovirus serostatus. The sort gate was single viable CD3+CD4+CD8-CD45RO+ cells for memory CD4+ T cells. The table came from immunoSEQ multiplex PCR; TCRdb's copy has only in-frame clones and leaves some out. The repertoire has under 55,000 clones, about four fifths of them found once; the top ten carry about 1.3%. The material sequenced was memory CD4+ T cells from blood. The source of these receptors is an adult in good health and CMV-seropositive.

The V call is TRBV5-1, the J call TRBJ2-2, with 10 bases lining up with TRBD1. The CDR3 has 16 residues. CDR1 is SGHRS and CDR2 is YFSETQ in the germline V gene. V shed 0 bases and J 1 base; nucleotides not matched to a gene: 0. CDR3 protein: CASSLGTGGNTGELFF. The CDR3 DNA follows: TGCGCCAGCAGCTTGGGGACAGGGGGGAACACCGGGGAGCTGTTTTTT.

The V gene is TRBV28, the J gene TRBJ1-2; D unresolved. CDR1 is MDHEN and CDR2 is SYDVKM in the germline V gene. This CDR3 has 15 residues. Trimming cost V 5 bases and J 4 bases, with 17 bases left between them. The CDR3 reads CASSPTFRRGYGYTF. CDR3 nucleotide sequence: TGTGCCAGCAGTCCCACCTTTCGCAGAGGCTATGGCTACACCTTC.

The chain uses TRBV6-5 and TRBJ1-6; TRBD1 matches at 7 bases. In germline, CDR1 is MNHEY, CDR2 SVGAGI. This CDR3 is built from 15 residues. With 3 bases clipped from V and 8 bases from J, the junction kept 7 bases outside the gene matches. The CDR3 bases are TGTGCCAGCAGTTATACGGGACAGCCAGATTCACCCCTCCACTTT. Translation gives CASSYTGQPDSPLHF.

The sample holds a few counts of this clone. The chain joins TRBV27 to TRBJ1-1, with TRBD1 identical over 9 bases. V lost 8 bases to trimming and J lost 3 bases; unmatched junction nucleotides: 13. This CDR3 contains 16 residues. Germline CDR1 is MNHEY and CDR2 is SMNVEV (reference sequence). The chain's CDR3 is CASLPYRGRRDTEAFF. The CDR3 region has the DNA TGTGCCAGCTTACCTTACAGGGGGCGGCGGGACACTGAAGCTTTCTTT.

This chain joins TRBV5-6 and TRBJ1-5; D is uncertain. V dropped 0 bases and J dropped 7 bases, with 2 bases sitting between them. The CDR3 contains 11 residues. Per the germline V gene, CDR1 is SGHDT and CDR2 is YYEEEE. The DNA for the CDR3 is TGTGCCAGCAGCTTGGGCCAGCCCCAGCATTTT. This translates into CASSLGQPQHF.

The chain has TRBV5-6 and TRBJ1-5; D perhaps matches TRBD1 (5 bases). The germline V gene has CDR1 SGHDT and CDR2 YYEEEE. The CDR3 extends over 14 amino acids. Deletions cut 2 bases from V and 5 bases from J, with 11 bases between. CDR3 coding DNA: TGTGCCAGCAGCTTTGTGGGGACTGATCAGCCCCAGCATTTT. Protein sequence: CASSFVGTDQPQHF.

The sample holds one count of this clone. The chain joins TRBV5-1 to TRBJ2-7, with TRBD1 matching 8 bases. Germline lookup yields CDR1 SGHRS and CDR2 YFSETQ. The V segment lost 6 bases and the J segment 6 bases; nucleotides outside the gene matches: 8. The CDR3 runs 13 residues. The CDR3, as DNA: TGCGCCAGCACTCGGACAGGGAGTCGCGAGCAGTACTTC. Translating gives CASTRTGSREQYF.